The rows below give T cell receptor beta chains drawn from one sample of a study of long-term antiretroviral therapy in people with HIV. The table came from immunoSEQ multiplex PCR; TCRdb's copy has only in-frame clones and leaves some out. This sample has around 13,000 clones, with nearly 85% found just once. Sequencing was performed on unsorted PBMCs, taken 1.8 years before starting antiretroviral therapy. The receptors were sampled from a woman in her 40s with HIV. Both conserved end residues are part of each CDR3. Each record gives: clone size, V gene, D gene, J gene, CDR3 protein, CDR3 DNA. The D gene is left open where the match is weak. Only some rows state a clone size, as once, few, many or a class for expanded clones.

>.|TRBV6-5|TRBD2|TRBJ2-7
CASSYSGASGLYEQYF
TGTGCCAGCAGTTACTCTGGGGCTAGCGGGCTCTACGAGCAGTACTTC
>.|TRBV25-1|.|TRBJ2-7
CASSYSYEQYF
TGTGCCAGCAGTTACAGCTACGAGCAGTACTTC
>.|TRBV6-6|TRBD1|TRBJ1-2
CASSRDRGLSGYTF
TGTGCCAGCAGTCGGGACAGGGGGCTCTCTGGCTACACCTTC
>once|TRBV6-1|.|TRBJ1-1
CASSESVNTEAFF
TGTGCCAGCAGTGAATCGGTGAACACTGAAGCTTTCTTT
>.|TRBV5-8|.|TRBJ1-3
CASSLSYFSGNTIYF
TGTGCCAGCAGCTTGTCCTATTTCTCTGGAAACACCATATATTTT
>.|TRBV19|.|TRBJ2-7
CASSPTTGFWGEQYF
TGTGCCAGTAGTCCCACGACCGGCTTCTGGGGCGAGCAGTACTTC
>once|TRBV10-3|TRBD2|TRBJ2-2
CAISGLTSGNGGELFF
TGTGCCATCAGTGGGTTGACTAGCGGGAACGGCGGGGAGCTGTTTTTT
>.|TRBV11-2|.|TRBJ2-7
CASSLGGPEQYF
TGTGCCAGCAGCTTAGGGGGTCCAGAGCAGTACTTC
>.|TRBV19|.|TRBJ2-4
CASSMGGTKNIQYF
TGTGCCAGTAGTATGGGTGGAACCAAAAACATTCAGTACTTC
>.|TRBV4-3|.|TRBJ2-2
CASSQGPQNTGELFF
TGCGCCAGCAGCCAAGGGCCACAGAACACCGGGGAGCTGTTTTTT
>.|TRBV6-5|TRBD1|TRBJ1-3
CASSYSEGASGNTIYF
TGTGCCAGCAGTTACTCGGAGGGGGCTTCTGGAAACACCATATATTTT
>.|TRBV28|TRBD1|TRBJ1-1
CASATPGQWHTEAFF
TGTGCCAGCGCAACACCGGGACAGTGGCACACTGAAGCTTTCTTT
>.|TRBV19|.|TRBJ1-5
CASSSQGSYSNQPQHF
TGTGCCAGTAGTTCGCAGGGGAGCTATAGCAATCAGCCCCAGCATTTT
>.|TRBV5-1|.|TRBJ1-5
CASSLEMGSNQPQHF
TGCGCCAGCAGCTTGGAGATGGGTAGCAATCAGCCCCAGCATTTT
>.|TRBV7-9|TRBD1|TRBJ1-1
CASSLGTGANTEAFF
TGTGCCAGCAGCTTAGGAACAGGGGCGAACACTGAAGCTTTCTTT
>.|TRBV4-1|.|TRBJ2-3
CASSQEGRGTDTQYF
TGCGCCAGCAGCCAAGAAGGCCGGGGTACAGATACGCAGTATTTT
>.|TRBV7-9|.|TRBJ1-3
CASVTGGGNTIYF
TGTGCCAGCGTGACCGGAGGAGGAAACACCATATATTTT
>.|TRBV27|.|TRBJ2-7
CASSLEGYEQYF
TGTGCCAGCAGTTTAGAGGGCTACGAGCAGTACTTC
>.|TRBV10-3|.|TRBJ1-1
CAISESWTVNTEAFF
TGTGCCATCAGTGAGTCGTGGACCGTGAACACTGAAGCTTTCTTT
>.|TRBV5-1|.|TRBJ2-1
CASSLTTSSYNEQFF
TGCGCCAGCAGCTTGACGACGAGCTCCTACAATGAGCAGTTCTTC
>few|TRBV19|TRBD2|TRBJ2-7
CASSWGGGTYEQYF
TGTGCCAGTAGTTGGGGGGGAGGAACCTACGAGCAGTACTTC
>.|TRBV19|.|TRBJ1-1
CASRGPGYTEAFF
TGTGCCAGTAGAGGGCCGGGGTACACTGAAGCTTTCTTT
>.|TRBV5-1|.|TRBJ2-5
CASSLVGRETQYF
TGCGCCAGCAGCCTTGTGGGCAGGGAGACCCAGTACTTC
>once|TRBV7-9|TRBD2|TRBJ2-7
CASSLVPSGSYEQYF
TGTGCCAGCAGCTTAGTCCCTAGCGGGAGCTACGAGCAGTACTTC
>.|TRBV28|.|TRBJ2-3
CASPSVDTQYF
TGTGCCAGCCCTTCGGTAGATACGCAGTATTTT
>.|TRBV5-1|TRBD2|TRBJ2-1
CASSLALAGVHEQFF
TGCGCCAGCAGCTTGGCCCTAGCGGGAGTCCATGAGCAGTTCTTC
>.|TRBV18|.|TRBJ2-1
CASSPERLSYNEQFF
TGTGCCAGCTCACCAGAGCGTTTGTCCTACAATGAGCAGTTCTTC
>.|TRBV7-6|TRBD2|TRBJ2-1
CASSFLAAYNEQFF
TGTGCCAGCAGCTTTCTAGCGGCCTACAATGAGCAGTTCTTC
>.|TRBV6-5|.|TRBJ2-7
CASSYAGSYEQYF
TGTGCCAGCAGTTACGCGGGCTCCTACGAGCAGTACTTC
>.|TRBV6-1|TRBD1|TRBJ1-3
CASSEGTGGLYTIYF
TGTGCCAGCAGTGAAGGGACAGGGGGCTTGTACACCATATATTTT
>.|TRBV18|.|TRBJ2-1
CASSNTNNEQFF
TGTGCCAGCTCAAACACTAACAATGAGCAGTTCTTC
>.|TRBV4-3|.|TRBJ2-3
CASSQVPGPQNTDTQYF
TGCGCCAGCAGCCAAGTCCCGGGACCCCAAAACACAGATACGCAGTATTTT
>once|TRBV19|.|TRBJ1-5
CASSIDQVLGNQPQHF
TGTGCCAGTAGTATAGATCAGGTTCTGGGGAATCAGCCCCAGCATTTT
>.|TRBV20-1|.|TRBJ2-7
CSAGRGEQYF
TGCAGTGCTGGCAGGGGAGAGCAGTACTTC
>.|TRBV7-2|TRBD2|TRBJ2-1
CASILRGSTYNEQFF
TGTGCCAGCATTTTACGCGGGAGTACTTACAATGAGCAGTTCTTC
>once|TRBV18|.|TRBJ2-1
CASSPTEQTYNEQFF
TGTGCCAGCTCACCAACAGAACAAACATACAATGAGCAGTTCTTC
>medium-sized|TRBV28|.|TRBJ2-7
CASSLAPKSYEQYF
TGTGCCAGCAGTTTAGCCCCCAAATCCTACGAGCAGTACTTC
>.|TRBV5-6|.|TRBJ1-1
CASSSWGGTEAFF
TGTGCCAGCAGCTCCTGGGGGGGCACTGAAGCTTTCTTT
>.|TRBV19|TRBD2|TRBJ2-7
CASSISGGSVYEQYF
TGTGCCAGTAGTATCTCGGGCGGGAGCGTCTACGAGCAGTACTTC
>few|TRBV6-1|.|TRBJ2-7
CASSVAGSYEQYF
TGTGCCAGCAGTGTCGCCGGCTCCTACGAGCAGTACTTC
>once|TRBV10-3|.|TRBJ2-3
CAVSYSSDTQYF
TGTGCCGTTTCCTACTCCTCAGATACGCAGTATTTT
>.|TRBV29-1|.|TRBJ1-2
CSGPTIGSYYGYTF
TGCAGCGGTCCAACCATCGGCAGCTACTATGGCTACACCTTC
>.|TRBV5-1|.|TRBJ1-1
CASSLGGNTEAFF
TGCGCCAGCAGCTTGGGAGGGAACACTGAAGCTTTCTTT
>.|TRBV6-6|.|TRBJ1-1
CASSYLGPNTEAFF
TGTGCCAGCAGTTACCTGGGACCGAACACTGAAGCTTTCTTT
>.|TRBV7-2|.|TRBJ2-7
CASSLKGGAYEQYF
TGTGCCAGCAGCTTGAAGGGTGGGGCCTACGAGCAGTACTTC